A single sample is the source of the 30 T cell receptor beta chains below, sequenced in a study of vaccination effects on CD4 cells after COVID-19. What these receptors recognize is not known. After less than twelve days in culture, the CD4+ T cells were isolated. Sometime from March through December 2020, the person acquired a SARS-CoV-2 infection that PCR confirmed. Each participant was given two doses of one vaccine (BNT162b2 or mRNA-1273). Libraries were prepared by immunoSEQ multiplex PCR; TCRdb keeps only in-frame clonotypes and omits some of them. The data show some 50,000 clones, under 85% seen once. This specimen consisted of CD4+ T cells from PBMCs cultured without peptide, obtained after COVID-19 vaccination. All receptors derive from a human donor who had a prior SARS-CoV-2 infection.

CDR3 nucleotides: TGTGCCAGCAGCATTATAGGACAGGGGGTGGGCACCGGGGAGCTGTTTTTT. It specifies CASSIIGQGVGTGELFF. J is TRBJ2-2 and V is TRBV5-4, with 10 bases identical to TRBD1. The CDR3 is 17 amino acids. The J segment lost 4 bases and the V segment lost 4 bases, leaving 10 bases of the junction unmatched. Germline V CDR1 and CDR2: SGHNT, YYREEE (reference sequence).

This clone was seen a few times. The rearrangement joins TRBV3-1 (or the pseudogene TRBV3-2) to TRBJ1-1, with D perhaps TRBD1 (6 bases). The CDR3 has 14 amino acids. Trimming removed 1 base from V and 7 bases from J, with 13 bases in between. Germline V lookup: CDR1 LGHDT, CDR2 YNNKEL (reference sequence). The CDR3 DNA is TGTGCCAGCAGCCAAGGTGCAGGGGTAGGTGAAGCTTTCTTT. Translating it yields CASSQGAGVGEAFF.

This clone was seen a single time. The gene calls are TRBV5-4 and TRBJ1-3, with a weak D call TRBD1 (5 bases). Germline loops: CDR1 SGHNT, CDR2 YYREEE (reference sequence). The CDR3 sequence is 15 residues long. The V gene lost 4 bases and the J gene lost 4 bases, with 15 bases spanning the gap. In DNA form, the CDR3 reads TGTGCCAGCAGCCTCGCGGGGGGAAAAGGAAACACCATATATTTT. Translating it yields CASSLAGGKGNTIYF.

This clone was seen just once. The V gene is TRBV24-1, the J gene TRBJ2-1, with TRBD1 matching 10 bases. V shed 4 bases and J 8 bases; nucleotides not matched to a gene: 7. The CDR3 length is 15 residues. The germline CDR1 and CDR2 sequences are KGHDR and SFDVKD. CDR3 residues: CATSDPTGTGDEQFF. The CDR3 DNA sequence: TGTGCCACCAGTGACCCGACCGGGACAGGGGATGAGCAGTTCTTC.

The chain uses TRBV7-2 and TRBJ2-5; 7 nucleotides match TRBD2. This CDR3 has 15 residues. CDR1 and CDR2 from the germline V gene are SGHTA and FQGNSA. V lost 1 base to trimming and J lost 5 bases; unmatched junction nucleotides: 7. The CDR3 nucleotides are TGTGCCAGCAGCTTAGAAGCGGGACGGGACGAGACCCAGTACTTC. Translated: CASSLEAGRDETQYF.

The sample holds one count of this clone. J is TRBJ1-5 and V is TRBV6-6, with D unresolved. V was clipped by 0 bases and J by 1 base, with 10 bases between them. The CDR3 runs 16 residues. Germline CDR1 and CDR2: MNHNY and SVGAGI (reference sequence). CDR3 sequence: CASSYSGLNSNQPQHF. The CDR3 nucleotides are TGTGCCAGCAGTTACTCTGGGCTAAACAGCAATCAGCCCCAGCATTTT.

This clone came up a few times. The rearrangement links TRBV12-5 to TRBJ1-6; perhaps TRBD1 as D (6 bases). Germline V gives CDR1 LGHNT, CDR2 FRNRAP. The CDR3 totals 14 residues. Trimming took 7 bases from V and 5 from J, leaving 12 bases between them. The CDR3 loop is CASAKDSHNSPLHF. The CDR3, as DNA: TGTGCTAGTGCCAAGGACAGCCATAATTCACCCCTCCACTTT.

This chain uses TRBV20-1 with TRBJ2-5; weak D call: TRBD1 (6 bases). CDR1 and CDR2 (germline): DFQATT, SNEGSKA (reference sequence). The germline V and J ends were trimmed by 3 bases and 5 bases, with 19 bases remaining between them. This CDR3 has 15 amino acids. CDR3 DNA: TGCAGTGCTAGTCAAGGGGGAGACTTGCGGGAGACCCAGTACTTC. Residues: CSASQGGDLRETQYF.

J is TRBJ1-5 and V is TRBV10-3, with 10 bases that match TRBD1. With V trimmed by 9 bases and J by 2 bases, 4 bases remained unmatched. The germline CDR1 and CDR2 sequences are ENHRY and SYGVKD. This CDR3 is built from 14 residues. The chain's CDR3 is CAIGTGDGNQPQHF. The CDR3 DNA sequence: TGTGCCATTGGGACAGGGGACGGCAATCAGCCCCAGCATTTT.

This clone was seen a single time. CDR3 residues: CASSLWVQRGGGNSYEQYF. The CDR3 DNA sequence: TGTGCCAGCAGCTTATGGGTCCAGCGGGGGGGTGGTAACTCCTACGAGCAGTACTTC. V and J are TRBV13 and TRBJ2-7; 10 positions match TRBD2. This CDR3 region has 19 residues. Unmatched junction bases numbered 13, after V lost 2 bases and J lost 0 bases. Germline CDR1 and CDR2: PRHDT and FYEKMQ (reference sequence).

The chain uses TRBV6-2 or TRBV6-3 and TRBJ2-7; 7 bases match TRBD1. The V segment lost 2 bases and the J segment 3 bases; nucleotides outside the gene matches: 7. The CDR3 runs 15 residues. Looked up from germline, CDR1 is MNHEY and CDR2 is SVGEGT. DNA of the CDR3: TGTGCCAGCAGTTACGACCGACAGGGCAACTACGAGCAGTACTTC. It codes for CASSYDRQGNYEQYF.

The chain uses TRBV5-6 and TRBJ2-5; 7 bases are shared with TRBD2. The germline V gene encodes CDR1 SGHDT and CDR2 YYEEEE. J was trimmed by 5 bases and V by 4 bases; bases with no gene match: 8. The CDR3 is 14 amino acids. The CDR3 region has the DNA TGTGCCAGCAGCACTCCTGAGGGAGGGGAGACCCAGTACTTC. Its translation: CASSTPEGGETQYF. Complete variable domain (other parts from reference TRBV5-6 and TRBJ2-5): DAGVTQSPTHLIKTRGQQVTLRCSPKSGHDTVSWYQQALGQGPQFIFQYYEEEERQRGNFPDRFSGHQFPNYSSELNVNALLLGDSALYLCASSTPEGGETQYFGPGTRLLVL.

The chain recombines TRBV6-1 with TRBJ2-5; TRBD1 is a possible D gene (7 bases). The CDR3 contains 14 residues. Germline V CDR1 and CDR2: MNHNS, SASEGT. The ends were cut back, 3 bases at V and 5 bases at J, with 13 bases in the middle. This chain's CDR3 is CASSDRGARETQYF. The CDR3 bases are TGTGCCAGCAGTGACAGGGGGGCTCGGGAGACCCAGTACTTC.

This chain uses TRBV11-2 with TRBJ2-1; TRBD2 agrees at 8 bases. The length of the CDR3 is 14 residues. J was trimmed by 6 bases and V by 3 bases; bases with no gene match: 4. The germline V gene has CDR1 SGHAT and CDR2 FQNNGV. CDR3 region: CASSFNGGVNEQFF. The DNA for the CDR3 is TGTGCCAGCAGCTTTAACGGGGGGGTCAATGAGCAGTTCTTC. Full variable domain (remainder filled in from reference TRBV11-2 and TRBJ2-1): EAGVAQSPRYKIIEKRQSVAFWCNPISGHATLYWYQQILGQGPKLLIQFQNNGVVDDSQLPKDRFSAERLKGVDSTLKIQPAKLEDSAVYLCASSFNGGVNEQFFGPGTRLTVL.

The rearrangement links TRBV19 to TRBJ2-5; 7 bases fit TRBD1. Losses at the gene ends were 4 bases for V and 2 bases for J; bases not matched to a gene: 7. Germline V lookup: CDR1 LNHDA, CDR2 SQIVND (reference sequence). The CDR3 has 15 amino acids. The CDR3 DNA sequence: TGTGCCAGTAGTACCCGTCGACAGGGACAAGAGACCCAGTACTTC. Its translation is CASSTRRQGQETQYF.

This chain uses TRBV5-6 with TRBJ2-7; maybe TRBD2 (5 bases). Germline V gene sequence: CDR1 SGHDT, CDR2 YYEEEE. V lost 1 base to trimming and J lost 4 bases, with 9 bases between them. The CDR3 is 13 amino acids. DNA for the CDR3: TGTGCCAGCAGCTTGACTAGACGATACGAGCAGTACTTC. Protein product: CASSLTRRYEQYF.

This chain connects TRBV2 to TRBJ2-1; D remains ambiguous. The V and J ends lost 5 bases and 7 bases respectively, with 6 bases between them. Germline V gene data show CDR1 as SNHLY and CDR2 as FYNNEI. The CDR3 runs 11 residues. The CDR3 DNA sequence: TGTGCCAGCAGTTATGTGAATGAGCAGTTCTTC. It is translated as CASSYVNEQFF. The whole variable domain, filled in from reference TRBV2 and TRBJ2-1, reads EPEVTQTPSHQVTQMGQEVILRCVPISNHLYFYWYRQILGQKVEFLVSFYNNEISEKSEIFDDQFSVERPDGSNFTLKIRSTKLEDSAMYFCASSYVNEQFFGPGTRLTVL.

This rearrangement joins TRBV6-5 to TRBJ2-7, with 13 positions matching TRBD2. Unmatched junction bases numbered 4, after V lost 2 bases and J lost 6 bases. Germline CDR1 MNHEY, CDR2 SVGAGI. The CDR3 sequence is 15 residues long. The CDR3 region is CASSYETSGRREQYF. The CDR3 DNA follows: TGTGCCAGCAGTTACGAGACTAGCGGGAGGCGCGAGCAGTACTTC.

The genes are TRBV5-1 and TRBJ2-5; 7 nucleotides match TRBD1. Unmatched junction bases numbered 4, after V lost 0 bases and J lost 2 bases. Per germline, CDR1 SGHRS and CDR2 YFSETQ. CDR3 length: 15 amino acids. In nucleotides, the CDR3 is TGCGCCAGCAGCTTGGGGGACAGCCTACAAGAGACCCAGTACTTC. It codes for CASSLGDSLQETQYF.

This chain links TRBV19 with TRBJ2-1; D is undetermined. Germline CDR1 LNHDA, CDR2 SQIVND (reference sequence). Trimming removed 7 bases from V and 4 bases from J, with 17 bases in between. The CDR3 extends over 15 amino acids. The CDR3 sequence: CASTSTAPTYNEQFF. DNA for the CDR3: TGTGCCAGTACCTCAACAGCCCCGACGTACAATGAGCAGTTCTTC. Looking up the rest from reference TRBV19 and TRBJ2-1 gives the full variable domain: DGGITQSPKYLFRKEGQNVTLSCEQNLNHDAMYWYRQDPGQGLRLIYYSQIVNDFQKGDIAEGYSVSREKKESFPLTVTSAQKNPTAFYLCASTSTAPTYNEQFFGPGTRLTVL.

The V call is TRBV7-3, the J call TRBJ2-5, with 8 bases lining up with TRBD2. The V gene end was trimmed by 5 bases and the J gene end by 4 bases; junction bases not matched to a gene: 3. Germline V gene lookup returns CDR1 SGHTA and CDR2 FQGTGA. The CDR3 covers 13 residues. CDR3 sequence: CASSPAGVETQYF. CDR3 sequence (DNA): TGTGCCAGCAGCCCAGCGGGAGTAGAGACCCAGTACTTC. Combining the CDR3 with reference TRBV7-3 and TRBJ2-5 gives the whole variable domain GAGVSQTPSNKVTEKGKYVELRCDPISGHTALYWYRQSLGQGPEFLIYFQGTGAADDSGLPNDRFFAVRPEGSVSTLKIQRTERGDSAVYLCASSPAGVETQYFGPGTRLLVL.

There are a few counts of this clone. CDR3 nucleotide sequence: TGTGCCAGCAGCTCCCTGGAGGGGAGTAGCACAGATACGCAGTATTTT. This gives the protein CASSSLEGSSTDTQYF. The rearrangement links TRBV3-1 (or the pseudogene TRBV3-2) to TRBJ2-3; weak D call: TRBD2 (6 bases). CDR1 is LGHDT, CDR2 YNNKEL, per germline (reference sequence). Between the trimmed V and J ends, which lost 5 bases and 0 bases, there was a span of 15 bases. The CDR3 sequence is 16 residues long.

This clone was observed once. The chain couples TRBV2 to TRBJ1-1; 7 positions match TRBD1. Trimming cost V 3 bases and J 3 bases; bases outside gene matches: 4. The CDR3 length is 14 residues. Germline V gene sequence: CDR1 SNHLY, CDR2 FYNNEI. The CDR3 region is CASSDSGGYTEAFF. The CDR3 DNA reads as TGTGCCAGCAGTGATTCAGGGGGGTACACTGAAGCTTTCTTT. The whole variable domain, filled in from reference TRBV2 and TRBJ1-1, reads EPEVTQTPSHQVTQMGQEVILRCVPISNHLYFYWYRQILGQKVEFLVSFYNNEISEKSEIFDDQFSVERPDGSNFTLKIRSTKLEDSAMYFCASSDSGGYTEAFFGQGTRLTVV.

The V and J genes are TRBV2 and TRBJ2-7; D ambiguous. Trimming removed 7 bases at V and 5 bases at J, with 18 bases between. From germline, CDR1 is SNHLY and CDR2 FYNNEI. The CDR3 loop spans 14 amino acids. The CDR3 bases are TGTGCCAGCACTAACGCTGCTTGGGTCCACGAGCAGTACTTC. Its translation is CASTNAAWVHEQYF.

The CDR3 protein is CATSTGRGYEQYF. The CDR3 DNA follows: TGTGCCACCAGCACGGGCCGCGGTTACGAGCAGTACTTC. The chain couples TRBV15 to TRBJ2-7; no clear D gene. With 4 bases removed from V and 4 bases from J, the gap between germline ends came to 11 bases. This CDR3 is 13 amino acids long. Germline V lookup: CDR1 LNHNV, CDR2 YYDKDF (reference sequence).

This clone turned up a few times. The rearrangement links TRBV10-2 to TRBJ1-5, with TRBD1 matching over 10 bases. The germline CDR1 and CDR2 sequences are WSHSY and SAAADI. This CDR3 is built from 16 residues. V dropped 5 bases and J dropped 9; count of bases not matched to a gene: 13. CDR3 nucleotides: TGCGCCAGCAGTCCTGCCGACAGGGGGCTAGCTGGGCCCCAGCATTTT. Its protein is CASSPADRGLAGPQHF.

This clone was detected only once. The chain uses TRBV25-1 and TRBJ1-1, with no clear D. The germline V gene has CDR1 MGHDK and CDR2 SYGVNS. The V end lost 4 bases, the J end lost 6 bases, and 12 bases lay between the germline ends. This CDR3 comprises 13 residues. The CDR3 sequence is CASSGRRNSEAFF. DNA for the CDR3: TGTGCCAGCAGTGGAAGACGTAATTCTGAAGCTTTCTTT.

The rearrangement links TRBV2 to TRBJ2-3; no clear D gene. The CDR3 is 16 amino acids. CDR1 and CDR2 (germline): SNHLY, FYNNEI. V was clipped by 6 bases and J by 0 bases, with 16 bases between them. This CDR3 reads CASRAGQAYSTDTQYF. The DNA for the CDR3 is TGTGCCAGCAGGGCCGGCCAAGCCTACAGCACAGATACGCAGTATTTT.

The rearrangement uses TRBV10-3 and TRBJ1-2, with D perhaps TRBD1 (5 bases). Deletions cut 4 bases from V and 4 bases from J, with 10 bases between. This CDR3 is 13 amino acids long. Germline V lookup: CDR1 ENHRY, CDR2 SYGVKD. CDR3: CAISAGASYGYTF. CDR3 bases: TGTGCCATCAGTGCTGGGGCTAGCTATGGCTACACCTTC.

DNA for the CDR3: TGTGCCAGCAGCTTATTCCCCTTGGCAGGATTGAGCACTGAAGCTTTCTTT. Translation: CASSLFPLAGLSTEAFF. The chain has TRBV11-3 and TRBJ1-1; D is unclear. CDR1 is SGHNT, CDR2 YENEEA, per germline. This CDR3 contains 17 residues. Trimming shortened V by 2 bases and J by 4 bases, and 20 bases separated the two germline ends.